This T cell receptor (beta chain) was identified during a study of OX40 agonist ivuxolimab in advanced cancers. Points on this clone: Its antigen is undetermined.

Study-level findings and limits: Clonal expansion among partial responders at 0.1-3.0 mg/kg ranked near the lowest.

Individuals having autoimmune disease history or systemic immunosuppression were not enrolled. Germline V gives CDR1 SGHTS, CDR2 YDEGEE. With 2 bases clipped from V and 7 bases from J, the junction kept 6 bases outside the gene matches. This CDR3 spans 14 amino acids. The protocol was immunoSEQ multiplex PCR, while the TCRdb copy is restricted to in-frame clones and leaves out a portion. The sample has roughly 40,000 clones; approximately 86% are singletons. The rearrangement uses TRBV5-8 and TRBJ1-5, with TRBD1 matching 7 bases. The receptor comes from an adult with an advanced solid tumor such as melanoma, head and neck, liver or kidney cancer. The material was CD4+ or CD8+ T cells sorted from blood, obtained in a trial of the OX40 agonist ivuxolimab. Here the CDR3 reads CASSLQGSGQPQHF. CDR3 bases: TGTGCCAGCAGCTTACAGGGGTCGGGACAGCCCCAGCATTTT.